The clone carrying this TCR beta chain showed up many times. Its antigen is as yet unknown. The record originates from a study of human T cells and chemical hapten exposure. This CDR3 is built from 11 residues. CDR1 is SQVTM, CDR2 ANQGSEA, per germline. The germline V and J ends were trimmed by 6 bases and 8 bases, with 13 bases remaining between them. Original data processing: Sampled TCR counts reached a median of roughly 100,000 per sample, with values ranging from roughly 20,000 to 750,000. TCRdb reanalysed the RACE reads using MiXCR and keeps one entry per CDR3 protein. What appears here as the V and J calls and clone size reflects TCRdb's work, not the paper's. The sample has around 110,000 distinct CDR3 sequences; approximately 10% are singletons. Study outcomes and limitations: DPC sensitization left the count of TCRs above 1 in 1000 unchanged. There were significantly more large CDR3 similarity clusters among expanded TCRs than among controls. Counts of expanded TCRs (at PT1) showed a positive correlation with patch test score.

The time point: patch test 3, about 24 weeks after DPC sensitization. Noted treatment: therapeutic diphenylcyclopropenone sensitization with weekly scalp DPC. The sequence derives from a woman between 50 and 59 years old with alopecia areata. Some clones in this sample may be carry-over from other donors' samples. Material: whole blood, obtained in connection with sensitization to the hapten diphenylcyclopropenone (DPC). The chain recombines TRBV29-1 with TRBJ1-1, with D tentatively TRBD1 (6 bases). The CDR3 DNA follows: TGCAGCGTCGCCACAGGGTTCGAAGCTTTCTTT. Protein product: CSVATGFEAFF.